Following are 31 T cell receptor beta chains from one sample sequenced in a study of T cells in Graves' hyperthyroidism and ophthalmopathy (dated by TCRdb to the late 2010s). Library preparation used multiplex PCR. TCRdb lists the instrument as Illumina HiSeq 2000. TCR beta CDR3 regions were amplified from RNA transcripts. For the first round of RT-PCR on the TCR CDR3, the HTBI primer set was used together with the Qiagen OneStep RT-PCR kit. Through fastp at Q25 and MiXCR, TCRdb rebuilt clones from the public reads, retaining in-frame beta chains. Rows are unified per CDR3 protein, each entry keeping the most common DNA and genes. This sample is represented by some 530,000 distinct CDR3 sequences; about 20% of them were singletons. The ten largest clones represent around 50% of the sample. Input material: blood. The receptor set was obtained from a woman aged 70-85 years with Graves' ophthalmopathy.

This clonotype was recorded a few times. The CDR3 region is CASGLALTEAFF. The CDR3 DNA sequence: TGTGCTAGTGGTTTGGCCCTCACTGAAGCTTTCTTT. This chain uses TRBV12-5 with TRBJ1-1; D unresolved. V gave up 1 base and J gave up 4 bases, with 4 bases separating them. The CDR3 covers 12 residues. In germline, CDR1 is LGHNT, CDR2 FRNRAP.

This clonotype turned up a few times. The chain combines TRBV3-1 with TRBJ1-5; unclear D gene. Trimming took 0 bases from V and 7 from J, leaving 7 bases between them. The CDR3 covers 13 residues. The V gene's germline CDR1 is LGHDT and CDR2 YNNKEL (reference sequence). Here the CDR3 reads CASSQDWRQPQHF. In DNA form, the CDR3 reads TGTGCCAGCAGCCAAGATTGGAGACAGCCCCAGCATTTT.

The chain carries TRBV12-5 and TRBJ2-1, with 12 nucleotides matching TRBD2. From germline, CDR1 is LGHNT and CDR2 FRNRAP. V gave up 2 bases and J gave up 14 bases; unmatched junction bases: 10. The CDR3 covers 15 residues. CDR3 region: CASGLSTLAGGLEFF. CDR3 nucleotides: TGTGCTAGTGGTTTGTCCACCCTAGCGGGAGGGTTGGAGTTCTTC.

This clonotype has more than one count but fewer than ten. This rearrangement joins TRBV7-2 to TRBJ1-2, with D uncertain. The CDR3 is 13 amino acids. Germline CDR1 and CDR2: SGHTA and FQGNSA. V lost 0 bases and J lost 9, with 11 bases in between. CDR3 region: CASSLAGYGSYTF. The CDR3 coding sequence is TGTGCCAGCAGCTTAGCGGGCTATGGTAGCTACACCTTC.

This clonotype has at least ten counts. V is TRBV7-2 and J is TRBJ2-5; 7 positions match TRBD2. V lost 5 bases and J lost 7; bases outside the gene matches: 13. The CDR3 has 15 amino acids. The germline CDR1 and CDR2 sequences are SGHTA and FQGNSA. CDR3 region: CASSRGRAMDVTQYF. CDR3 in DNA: TGTGCCAGCAGCCGGGGGAGGGCCATGGATGTGACCCAGTACTTC. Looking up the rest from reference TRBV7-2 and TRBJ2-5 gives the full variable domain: GAGVSQSPSNKVTEKGKDVELRCDPISGHTALYWYRQSLGQGLEFLIYFQGNSAPDKSGLPSDRFSAERTGGSVSTLTIQRTQQEDSAVYLCASSRGRAMDVTQYFGPGTRLLVL.

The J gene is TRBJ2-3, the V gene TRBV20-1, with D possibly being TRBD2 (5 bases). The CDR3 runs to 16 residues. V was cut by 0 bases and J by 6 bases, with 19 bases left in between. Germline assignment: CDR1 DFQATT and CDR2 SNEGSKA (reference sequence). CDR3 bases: TGCAGTGCTAGAGATTTGACGGGAAGAGGTGGGGATACGCAGTATTTT. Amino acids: CSARDLTGRGGDTQYF.

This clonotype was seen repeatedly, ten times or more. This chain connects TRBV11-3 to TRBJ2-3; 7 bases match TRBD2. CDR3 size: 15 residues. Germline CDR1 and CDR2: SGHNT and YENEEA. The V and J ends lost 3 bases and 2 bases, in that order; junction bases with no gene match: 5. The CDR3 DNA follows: TGTGCCAGCAGCTTCTCAAGCGGGATCACAGATACGCAGTATTTT. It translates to CASSFSSGITDTQYF.

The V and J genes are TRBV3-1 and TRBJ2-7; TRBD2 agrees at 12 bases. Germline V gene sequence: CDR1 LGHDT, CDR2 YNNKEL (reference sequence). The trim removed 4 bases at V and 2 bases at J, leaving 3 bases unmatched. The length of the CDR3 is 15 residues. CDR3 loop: CASSRRTSGTYEQYF. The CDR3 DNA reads TGTGCCAGCAGCCGACGGACTAGCGGGACCTACGAGCAGTACTTC.

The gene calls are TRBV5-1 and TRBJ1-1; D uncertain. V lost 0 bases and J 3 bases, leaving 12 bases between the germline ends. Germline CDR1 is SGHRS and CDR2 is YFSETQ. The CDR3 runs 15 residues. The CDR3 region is CASSLDTFLDTEAFF. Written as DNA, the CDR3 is TGCGCCAGCAGCTTGGATACCTTCCTAGACACTGAAGCTTTCTTT.

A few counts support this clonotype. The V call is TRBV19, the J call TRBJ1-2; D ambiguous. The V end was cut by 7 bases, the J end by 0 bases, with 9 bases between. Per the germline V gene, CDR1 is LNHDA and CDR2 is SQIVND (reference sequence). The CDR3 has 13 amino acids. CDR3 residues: CASNDVPNYGYTF. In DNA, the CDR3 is TGTGCCAGTAATGATGTTCCTAACTATGGCTACACCTTC. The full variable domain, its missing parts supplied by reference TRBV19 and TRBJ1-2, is DGGITQSPKYLFRKEGQNVTLSCEQNLNHDAMYWYRQDPGQGLRLIYYSQIVNDFQKGDIAEGYSVSREKKESFPLTVTSAQKNPTAFYLCASNDVPNYGYTFGSGTRLTVV.

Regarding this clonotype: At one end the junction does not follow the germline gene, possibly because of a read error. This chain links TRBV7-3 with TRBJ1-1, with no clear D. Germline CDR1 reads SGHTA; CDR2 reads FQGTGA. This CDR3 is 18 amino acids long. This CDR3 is CASSPGGGGPRMNTEAFF. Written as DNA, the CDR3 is TGCGCCAGCAGCCCCGGTGGAGGAGGCCCTCGCATGAACACTGAAGCTTTCTTT.

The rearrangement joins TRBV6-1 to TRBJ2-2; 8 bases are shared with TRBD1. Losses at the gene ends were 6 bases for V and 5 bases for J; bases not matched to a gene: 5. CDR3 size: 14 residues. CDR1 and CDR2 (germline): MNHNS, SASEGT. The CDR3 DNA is TGTGCCAGCAGACCCTGGACAGGGACCGGGGAGCTGTTTTTT. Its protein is CASRPWTGTGELFF.

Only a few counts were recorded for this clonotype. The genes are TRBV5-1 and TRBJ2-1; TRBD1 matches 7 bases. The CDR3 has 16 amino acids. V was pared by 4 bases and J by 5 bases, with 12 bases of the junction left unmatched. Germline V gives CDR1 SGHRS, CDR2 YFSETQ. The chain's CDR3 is CASSEPDRVKDNEQFF. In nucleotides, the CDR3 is TGCGCCAGCAGCGAACCCGACAGGGTCAAGGACAATGAGCAGTTCTTC.

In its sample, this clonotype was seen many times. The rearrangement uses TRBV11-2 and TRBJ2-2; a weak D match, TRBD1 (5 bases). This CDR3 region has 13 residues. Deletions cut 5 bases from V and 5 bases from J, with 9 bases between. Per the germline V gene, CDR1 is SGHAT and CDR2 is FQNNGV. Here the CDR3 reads CASSIRQTGELFF. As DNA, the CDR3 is TGTGCCAGCAGCATAAGACAGACCGGGGAGCTGTTTTTT.

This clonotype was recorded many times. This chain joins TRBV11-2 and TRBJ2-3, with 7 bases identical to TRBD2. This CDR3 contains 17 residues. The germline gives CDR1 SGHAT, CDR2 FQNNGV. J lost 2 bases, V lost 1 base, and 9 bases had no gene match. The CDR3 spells CASSLVTAGRSTDTQYF. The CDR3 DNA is TGTGCCAGCAGCTTAGTCACAGCGGGAAGATCCACAGATACGCAGTATTTT.

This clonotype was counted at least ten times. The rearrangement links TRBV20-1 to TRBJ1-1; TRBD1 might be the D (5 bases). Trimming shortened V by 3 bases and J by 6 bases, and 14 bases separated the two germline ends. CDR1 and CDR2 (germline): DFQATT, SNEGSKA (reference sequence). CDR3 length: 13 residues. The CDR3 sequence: CSARARVGAEAFF. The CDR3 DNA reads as TGCAGTGCTAGGGCCAGGGTTGGGGCTGAAGCTTTCTTT.

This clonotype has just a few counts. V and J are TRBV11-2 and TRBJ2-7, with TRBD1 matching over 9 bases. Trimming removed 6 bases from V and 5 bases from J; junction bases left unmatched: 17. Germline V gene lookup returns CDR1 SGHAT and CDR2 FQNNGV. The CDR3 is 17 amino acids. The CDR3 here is CASRPLHRGRAGDEQYF. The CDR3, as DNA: TGTGCCAGCAGACCACTCCACAGGGGGCGCGCCGGTGACGAGCAGTACTTC.

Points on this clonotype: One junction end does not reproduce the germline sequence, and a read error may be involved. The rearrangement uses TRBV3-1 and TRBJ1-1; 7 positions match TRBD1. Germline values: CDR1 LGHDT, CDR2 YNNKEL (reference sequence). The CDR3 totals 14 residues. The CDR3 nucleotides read TGTGCCAGCAGCCAAACAGGGGCGAACATTGAAGCTTTCTTT. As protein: CASSQTGANIEAFF.

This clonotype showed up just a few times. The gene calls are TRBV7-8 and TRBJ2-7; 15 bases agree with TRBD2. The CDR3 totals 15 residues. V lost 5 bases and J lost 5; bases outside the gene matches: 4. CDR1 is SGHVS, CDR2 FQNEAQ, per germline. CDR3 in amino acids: CASSRTSGRGDEQYF. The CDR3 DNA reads TGTGCCAGCAGCCGGACTAGCGGGAGGGGGGACGAGCAGTACTTC. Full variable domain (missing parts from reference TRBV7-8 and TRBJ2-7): GAGVSQSPRYKVAKRGQDVALRCDPISGHVSLFWYQQALGQGPEFLTYFQNEAQLDKSGLPSDRFFAERPEGSVSTLKIQRTQQEDSAVYLCASSRTSGRGDEQYFGPGTRLTVT.

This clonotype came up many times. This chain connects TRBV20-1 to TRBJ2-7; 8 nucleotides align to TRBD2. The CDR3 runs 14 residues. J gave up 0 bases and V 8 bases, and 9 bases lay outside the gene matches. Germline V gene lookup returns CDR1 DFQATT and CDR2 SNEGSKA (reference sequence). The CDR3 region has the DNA TGCAGTCCCCGGCCCACTAGCGGCTCCTACGAGCAGTACTTC. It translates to CSPRPTSGSYEQYF.

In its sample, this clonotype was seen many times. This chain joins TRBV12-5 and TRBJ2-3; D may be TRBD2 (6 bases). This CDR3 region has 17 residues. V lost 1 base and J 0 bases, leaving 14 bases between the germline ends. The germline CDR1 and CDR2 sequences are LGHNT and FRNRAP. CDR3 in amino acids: CASGLASSATSTDTQYF. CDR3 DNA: TGTGCTAGTGGTTTGGCCTCTAGCGCTACTAGCACAGATACGCAGTATTTT.

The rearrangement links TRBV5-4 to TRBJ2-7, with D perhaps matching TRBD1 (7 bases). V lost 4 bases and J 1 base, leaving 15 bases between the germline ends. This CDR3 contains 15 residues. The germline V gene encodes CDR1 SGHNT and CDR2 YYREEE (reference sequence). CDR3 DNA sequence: TGTGCCAGCAGCCCAGGGGGAGGTGAATCCTACGAGCAGTACTTC. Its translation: CASSPGGGESYEQYF.

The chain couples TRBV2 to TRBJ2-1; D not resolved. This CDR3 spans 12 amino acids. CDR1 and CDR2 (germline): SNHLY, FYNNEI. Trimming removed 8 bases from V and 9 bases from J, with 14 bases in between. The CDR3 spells CASRLMAGEQFF. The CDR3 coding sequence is TGTGCCAGCCGCCTGATGGCTGGTGAGCAGTTCTTC. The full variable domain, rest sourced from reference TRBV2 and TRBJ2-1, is EPEVTQTPSHQVTQMGQEVILRCVPISNHLYFYWYRQILGQKVEFLVSFYNNEISEKSEIFDDQFSVERPDGSNFTLKIRSTKLEDSAMYFCASRLMAGEQFFGPGTRLTVL.

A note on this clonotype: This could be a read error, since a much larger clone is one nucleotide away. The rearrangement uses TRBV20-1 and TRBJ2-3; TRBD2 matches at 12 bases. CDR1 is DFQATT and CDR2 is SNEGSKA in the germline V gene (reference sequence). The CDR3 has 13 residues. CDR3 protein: CSTSGRTTDTQYF. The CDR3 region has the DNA TGCAGTACTAGCGGGAGGACCACAGATACGCAGTATTTT.

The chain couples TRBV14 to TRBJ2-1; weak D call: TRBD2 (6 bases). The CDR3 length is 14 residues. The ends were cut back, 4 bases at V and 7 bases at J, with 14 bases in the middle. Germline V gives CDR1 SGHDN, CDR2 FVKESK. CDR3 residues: CASSRLGLGNEQFF. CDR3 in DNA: TGTGCCAGCAGCCGACTAGGATTGGGGAATGAGCAGTTCTTC.

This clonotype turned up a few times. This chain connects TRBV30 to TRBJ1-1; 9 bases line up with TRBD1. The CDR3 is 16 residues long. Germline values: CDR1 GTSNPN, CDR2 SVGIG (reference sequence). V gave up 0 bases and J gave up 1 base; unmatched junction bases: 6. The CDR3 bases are TGTGCCTGGAGTGTACATGAGGGACAGGGGAACACTGAAGCTTTCTTT. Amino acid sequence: CAWSVHEGQGNTEAFF.

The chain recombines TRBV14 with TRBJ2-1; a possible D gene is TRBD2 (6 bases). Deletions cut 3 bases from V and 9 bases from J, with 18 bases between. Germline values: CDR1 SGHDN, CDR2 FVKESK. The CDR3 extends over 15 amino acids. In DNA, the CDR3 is TGTGCCAGCAGCCACGGGACTCGTGTCGTGGGTGAGCAGTTCTTC. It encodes CASSHGTRVVGEQFF.

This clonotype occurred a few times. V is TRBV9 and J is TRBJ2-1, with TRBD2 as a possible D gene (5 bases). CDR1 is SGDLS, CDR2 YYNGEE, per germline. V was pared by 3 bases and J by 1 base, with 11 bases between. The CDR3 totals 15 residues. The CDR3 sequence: CASSDGSESYNEQFF. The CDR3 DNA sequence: TGTGCCAGCAGCGATGGGAGTGAGTCCTACAATGAGCAGTTCTTC.

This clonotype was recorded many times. DNA for the CDR3: TGTGCCAGCAGTTTAAGGTTCGCAGGGGGAAATGAGCAGTTCTTC. Amino acid sequence: CASSLRFAGGNEQFF. The chain links TRBV28 to TRBJ2-1; 7 bases fit TRBD1. The CDR3 runs to 15 residues. The germline CDR1 and CDR2 sequences are MDHEN and SYDVKM. V shed 2 bases and J 7 bases; nucleotides not matched to a gene: 8.

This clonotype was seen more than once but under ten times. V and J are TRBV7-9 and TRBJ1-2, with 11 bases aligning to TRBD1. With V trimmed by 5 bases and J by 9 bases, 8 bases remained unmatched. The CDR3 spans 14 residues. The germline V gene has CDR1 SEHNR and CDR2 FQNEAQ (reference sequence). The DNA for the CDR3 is TGTGCCAGCAGCGAAAGAGGACAGGGGGCGAGCTACACCTTC. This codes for CASSERGQGASYTF. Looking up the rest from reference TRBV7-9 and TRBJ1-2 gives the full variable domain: DTGVSQNPRHKITKRGQNVTFRCDPISEHNRLYWYRQTLGQGPEFLTYFQNEAQLEKSRLLSDRFSAERPKGSFSTLEIQRTEQGDSAMYLCASSERGQGASYTFGSGTRLTVV.

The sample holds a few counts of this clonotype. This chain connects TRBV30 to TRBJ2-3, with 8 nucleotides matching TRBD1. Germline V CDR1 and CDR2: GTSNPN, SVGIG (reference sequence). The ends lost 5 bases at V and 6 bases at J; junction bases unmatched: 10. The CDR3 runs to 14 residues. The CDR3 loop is CAWRTGLIGDTQYF. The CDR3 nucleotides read TGTGCCTGGCGGACAGGGCTTATCGGGGATACGCAGTATTTT.